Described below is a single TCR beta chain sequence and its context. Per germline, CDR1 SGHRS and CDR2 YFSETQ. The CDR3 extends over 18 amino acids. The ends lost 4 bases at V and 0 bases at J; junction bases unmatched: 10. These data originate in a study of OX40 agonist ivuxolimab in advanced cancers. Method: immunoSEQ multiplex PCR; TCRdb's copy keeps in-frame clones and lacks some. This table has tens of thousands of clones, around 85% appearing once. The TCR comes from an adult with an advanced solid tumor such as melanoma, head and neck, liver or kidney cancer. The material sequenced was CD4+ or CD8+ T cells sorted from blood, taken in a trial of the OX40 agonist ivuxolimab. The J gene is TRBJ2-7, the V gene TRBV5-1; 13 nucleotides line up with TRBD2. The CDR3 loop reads CASSLLTSGGLSSYEQYF. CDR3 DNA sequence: TGCGCCAGCAGCCTCCTGACTAGCGGGGGGCTGAGCTCCTACGAGCAGTACTTC.